Listed here are 17 T cell receptor beta chains from one sample, sequenced in a study of T-cell memory formation after mild COVID-19. TCRdb analysed the 5' RACE reads with MiXCR anew, one entry per CDR3 protein. Of 210,000 or so distinct CDR3 sequences detected, around 20% appear once; the ten largest clones hold 2% to 2.5%. The sequenced material came from PBMCs or a T cell subset sorted from them (not recorded which). These receptors all stem from an adult woman who had mild COVID-19 (a few samples of this study predate the infection). Cell type and time point are not known.

This clonotype was counted between two and nine times. The chain carries TRBV19 and TRBJ2-2, with D possibly TRBD2 on 6 matching bases. CDR1 is LNHDA and CDR2 is SQIVND in the germline V gene (reference sequence). The CDR3 length is 17 residues. Trimming cost V 7 bases and J 0 bases, with 18 bases left between them. This CDR3 reads CASNWGLAAANTGELFF. The CDR3 nucleotides are TGTGCCAGTAATTGGGGCTTAGCGGCTGCGAACACCGGGGAGCTGTTTTTT.

The chain has TRBV20-1 and TRBJ1-2; TRBD1 matches at 12 bases. The CDR3 consists of 16 residues. The ends lost 4 bases at V and 6 bases at J; junction bases unmatched: 12. Per the germline V gene, CDR1 is DFQATT and CDR2 is SNEGSKA (reference sequence). The CDR3 here is CSANPGTGGFFNGYTF. CDR3 nucleotide sequence: TGCAGTGCTAACCCGGGGACAGGGGGCTTCTTCAATGGCTACACCTTC.

V and J are TRBV4-2 and TRBJ2-5; TRBD1 aligns across 8 bases. J was trimmed by 4 bases and V by 3 bases; bases with no gene match: 13. CDR3 length: 17 residues. From germline, CDR1 is LGHNA and CDR2 YNFKEQ. CDR3 in DNA: TGTGCCAGCAGCCATGTTCAAACAGGACAGGGAGGAGAGACCCAGTACTTC. Amino acid sequence: CASSHVQTGQGGETQYF.

This clonotype was counted between two and nine times. The chain uses TRBV7-9 and TRBJ1-6, with unresolved D. CDR3 length: 16 residues. Trimming stripped 5 bases from V and 0 bases from J, with 11 bases between. The germline CDR1 and CDR2 sequences are SEHNR and FQNEAQ (reference sequence). This CDR3 reads CASSQAGSSYNSPLHF. CDR3 nucleotides: TGTGCCAGCAGCCAGGCGGGAAGCTCCTATAATTCACCCCTCCACTTT.

V gene TRBV20-1 combines with J gene TRBJ2-4; D ambiguous. Trimming left V 2 bases short and J 0 bases short, with 11 bases between. The germline gives CDR1 DFQATT, CDR2 SNEGSKA (reference sequence). CDR3 length equals 15 residues. CDR3 DNA sequence: TGCAGTGCTAGAATTGACGTTCTAGCCAAAAACATTCAGTACTTC. Translation gives CSARIDVLAKNIQYF.

V usage is TRBV20-1 and J usage is TRBJ2-5, with D perhaps TRBD1 (6 bases). V shed 5 bases and J shed 3 bases, with 13 bases lying between them. The length of the CDR3 is 13 residues. CDR1 and CDR2 (germline): DFQATT, SNEGSKA (reference sequence). CDR3 nucleotides: TGCAGTGCTCCGGACAGCATTAAAGAGACCCAGTACTTC. It is translated as CSAPDSIKETQYF.

This chain connects TRBV5-1 to TRBJ2-5; weak D call: TRBD1 (6 bases). The CDR3 length is 12 residues. Germline V gene data show CDR1 as SGHRS and CDR2 as YFSETQ. The CDR3 loop reads CSSRGLGETQYF. The CDR3 DNA is TGCTCGAGCAGGGGATTAGGAGAGACCCAGTACTTC. Full variable domain (outside the CDR3, taken from reference TRBV5-1 and TRBJ2-5): KAGVTQTPRYLIKTRGQQVTLSCSPISGHRSVSWYQQTPGQGLQFLFEYFSETQRNKGNFPGRFSGRQFSNSRSEMNVSTLELGDSALYLCSSRGLGETQYFGPGTRLLVL.

The genes are TRBV20-1 and TRBJ2-2; TRBD2 aligns across 12 bases. The ends lost 3 bases at V and 6 bases at J; junction bases unmatched: 8. The length of the CDR3 is 16 residues. CDR1 and CDR2 from the germline V gene are DFQATT and SNEGSKA (reference sequence). DNA of the CDR3: TGCAGTGCTAGCTCGACTAGCGGGAGTTACCCCGGGGAGCTGTTTTTT. Amino acid sequence: CSASSTSGSYPGELFF.

The table lists this clonotype with a few counts. This chain joins TRBV12-3 or TRBV12-4 and TRBJ2-4, with D maybe TRBD1 (6 bases). The length of the CDR3 is 11 residues. The ends were cut back, 5 bases at V and 9 bases at J, with 8 bases in the middle. The DNA for the CDR3 is TGTGCCAGCAGTCAGGGGTTCATTCAGTACTTC. It specifies CASSQGFIQYF.

In its sample, this clonotype was seen a few times. This rearrangement joins TRBV7-9 to TRBJ2-1, with 16 positions matching TRBD2. In germline, CDR1 is SEHNR, CDR2 FQNEAQ (reference sequence). The CDR3 is 18 amino acids. The ends lost 5 bases at V and 4 bases at J; junction bases unmatched: 8. This CDR3 reads CASSPGTSGRAGYNEQFF. The CDR3 nucleotides are TGTGCCAGCAGCCCTGGGACTAGCGGGAGGGCCGGGTACAATGAGCAGTTCTTC.

This sequence joins TRBV7-6 and TRBJ2-2; TRBD1 matches at 10 bases. Trimming removed 7 bases from V and 4 bases from J; junction bases left unmatched: 3. This CDR3 comprises 14 residues. CDR1 SGHVS and CDR2 FNYEAQ come from the germline V gene. Here the CDR3 reads CASTWTGGTGELFF. The CDR3 nucleotides read TGTGCCAGCACCTGGACAGGGGGCACCGGGGAGCTGTTTTTT. Looking up the rest from reference TRBV7-6 and TRBJ2-2 gives the full variable domain: GAGVSQSPRYKVTKRGQDVALRCDPISGHVSLYWYRQALGQGPEFLTYFNYEAQQDKSGLPNDRFSAERPEGSISTLTIQRTEQRDSAMYRCASTWTGGTGELFFGEGSRLTVL.

The chain has TRBV13 and TRBJ1-1; tentatively, D is TRBD1 (6 bases). V lost 4 bases and J 7 bases, leaving 16 bases between the germline ends. This CDR3 spans 14 amino acids. The germline CDR1 and CDR2 sequences are PRHDT and FYEKMQ (reference sequence). CDR3 amino acids: CASSSLGTTFEAFF. The CDR3 DNA reads TGTGCCAGCAGCTCCCTCGGGACAACGTTTGAAGCTTTCTTT.

The chain uses TRBV20-1 and TRBJ1-6, with 10 bases that match TRBD1. The CDR3 runs to 16 residues. The V and J ends lost 1 base and 6 bases, in that order; junction bases with no gene match: 6. Germline CDR1 DFQATT, CDR2 SNEGSKA (reference sequence). DNA for the CDR3: TGCAGTGCTAGAGGACAGGGGGCAATGAGTAATTCACCCCTCCACTTT. Protein: CSARGQGAMSNSPLHF.

This clonotype was seen a handful of times. This chain uses TRBV5-1 with TRBJ2-7; D tentatively reads TRBD1 or TRBD2 (5 bases each). Germline CDR1 SGHRS, CDR2 YFSETQ. V was cut by 4 bases and J by 4 bases, with 15 bases left in between. The CDR3 extends over 14 amino acids. CDR3 sequence reads: CASSPGTVEYEQYF. CDR3 coding DNA: TGCGCCAGCAGCCCCGGGACGGTCGAGTACGAGCAGTACTTC.

The chain carries TRBV10-3 and TRBJ2-5, with unresolved D. CDR3 length equals 14 residues. Germline assignment: CDR1 ENHRY and CDR2 SYGVKD. Between the trimmed V and J ends, which lost 0 bases and 5 bases, there was a span of 10 bases. CDR3 DNA sequence: TGTGCCATCAGTGAGTCAGAAAGTCGGGAGACCCAGTACTTC. It encodes CAISESESRETQYF.

The V call is TRBV7-2, the J call TRBJ2-3; no firm D call. V lost 5 bases and J lost 1, with 13 bases in between. The germline V gene encodes CDR1 SGHTA and CDR2 FQGNSA. The length of the CDR3 is 15 residues. The CDR3: CASSPTSARTDTQYF. Here the CDR3 DNA reads TGTGCCAGCAGCCCAACATCAGCCCGCACAGATACGCAGTATTTT.

J is TRBJ2-5 and V is TRBV5-4; D possibly corresponds to TRBD2 (6 bases). Trimming removed 3 bases from V and 2 bases from J, with 14 bases in between. Per the germline V gene, CDR1 is SGHNT and CDR2 is YYREEE (reference sequence). The CDR3 consists of 15 residues. In DNA form, the CDR3 reads TGTGCCAGCAGCTCTGGGGGGTTGCTACAAGAGACCCAGTACTTC. This translates into CASSSGGLLQETQYF.